One and the same sample provided the 28 T cell receptor beta chains below, sequenced in a study of T cell repertoires in cytomegalovirus infection. TCRdb independently ran MiXCR on the reads; one entry per CDR3 protein. Among fewer than 900,000 distinct CDR3 sequences listed, approximately 32% were seen once. No antigen is known for these receptors. This material consisted of cultured CD8+ T cells from PBMCs, taken from culture after CMV antigen stimulation. These TCRs come from a human donor in good health (CMV status not recorded). Some clones in this sample may be carry-over from other donors' samples.

The J gene is TRBJ1-1, the V gene TRBV2, with D possibly matching TRBD1 (6 bases). CDR1 is SNHLY, CDR2 FYNNEI, per germline. CDR3 length: 16 amino acids. The V and J ends lost 0 bases and 4 bases respectively, with 15 bases between them. The CDR3 loop reads CASSEALLGAGTEAFF. The CDR3 nucleotides are TGTGCCAGCAGTGAAGCGCTTTTGGGGGCAGGCACTGAAGCTTTCTTT.

This clonotype was observed at least ten times. V gene TRBV7-9 combines with J gene TRBJ2-7; 7 nucleotides agree with TRBD1. The germline CDR1 and CDR2 sequences are SEHNR and FQNEAQ (reference sequence). There are 12 residues in the CDR3. V dropped 8 bases and J dropped 1; count of bases not matched to a gene: 2. CDR3 coding DNA: TGTGCCAGCGGGACAGATTCCTACGAGCAGTACGTC. Translating gives CASGTDSYEQYV.

The V gene is TRBV27, the J gene TRBJ2-5; D possibly corresponds to TRBD2 (5 bases). Germline V gene sequence: CDR1 MNHEY, CDR2 SMNVEV (reference sequence). CDR3 length: 12 amino acids. The V end was cut by 5 bases, the J end by 7 bases, with 11 bases between. The CDR3 here is CASSTGIGTQYF. The CDR3 region has the DNA TGTGCCAGCAGTACGGGGATCGGGACCCAGTACTTC.

This clonotype was seen a few times. This chain joins TRBV12-5 and TRBJ2-1, with D possibly TRBD1 on 6 matching bases. The CDR3 is 17 residues long. V was shortened by 5 bases and J by 3 bases, with 20 bases between the two germline ends. CDR1 and CDR2 (germline): LGHNT, FRNRAP. CDR3 sequence (DNA): TGTGCTAGTGGTCGTGGACAGCCCACTTCGTTCTACAATGAGCAGTTCTTC. Its protein product is CASGRGQPTSFYNEQFF.

CDR3 protein: CATSDPNEQFF. The CDR3, as DNA: TGTGCCACCAGTGATCCAAATGAGCAGTTCTTC. The chain uses TRBV24-1 and TRBJ2-1; no firm D call. Germline assignment: CDR1 KGHDR and CDR2 SFDVKD. The CDR3 has 11 residues. V was trimmed by 3 bases and J by 7 bases, leaving 3 bases between them.

In the case of this clonotype: A read error may produce the germline difference seen at one junction end. The chain combines TRBV7-2 with TRBJ2-1; D is perhaps TRBD1 (6 bases). Germline V gives CDR1 SGHTA, CDR2 FQGNSA. The CDR3 spans 17 residues. DNA for the CDR3: TGTGCCAGCAGTCAAGCAGTAGGGACAAGTTTCCACAAGGAGCAGTTCTTC. Residues: CASSQAVGTSFHKEQFF.

V usage is TRBV6-6 and J usage is TRBJ2-3, with D possibly TRBD2 on 6 matching bases. V shed 6 bases and J shed 3 bases, with 10 bases lying between them. The CDR3 consists of 13 residues. CDR1 is MNHNY, CDR2 SVGAGI, per germline (reference sequence). Here the CDR3 DNA reads TGTGCCAGCAGGCACGGGGGTACAGATACGCAGTATTTT. It specifies CASRHGGTDTQYF.

This clonotype appeared many times. The chain uses TRBV7-3 and TRBJ1-6; 12 bases fit TRBD1. The germline V gene has CDR1 SGHTA and CDR2 FQGTGA. The V gene end was trimmed by 0 bases and the J gene end by 1 base; junction bases not matched to a gene: 1. CDR3 length: 18 residues. The CDR3 here is CASSLTGQGASYNSPLHF. CDR3 nucleotides: TGTGCCAGCAGCTTAACGGGACAGGGGGCGTCCTATAATTCACCCCTCCACTTT. The full variable domain, with the rest looked up from reference TRBV7-3 and TRBJ1-6, is GAGVSQTPSNKVTEKGKYVELRCDPISGHTALYWYRQSLGQGPEFLIYFQGTGAADDSGLPNDRFFAVRPEGSVSTLKIQRTERGDSAVYLCASSLTGQGASYNSPLHFGNGTRLTVT.

The chain links TRBV29-1 to TRBJ2-1; possibly TRBD2 for D (7 bases). The CDR3 is 15 amino acids. Trimming pared 6 bases from V and 3 bases from J, leaving 18 bases between. Germline CDR1 is SQVTM and CDR2 is ANQGSEA. The CDR3 DNA follows: TGCAGCGTGGAGGGGGGGGGGCCGGGCTACAATGAGCAGTTCTTC. Its translation is CSVEGGGPGYNEQFF.

This clonotype was picked up a small number of times. This rearrangement joins TRBV6-6 to TRBJ2-7, with D perhaps TRBD1 (6 bases). Germline V CDR1 and CDR2: MNHNY, SVGAGI (reference sequence). CDR3 size: 20 residues. V lost 4 bases, J lost 2 bases, and 30 bases lay in between. CDR3 sequence (DNA): TGTGCCAGCAGTTGGACCGCAGGGGCCTCCCCCCCCCTCATCACCTACGAGCAGTACTTC. Its translation is CASSWTAGASPPLITYEQYF.

This clonotype was observed at least ten times. The chain recombines TRBV7-9 with TRBJ2-7; TRBD1 or TRBD2 may be the D gene (5 bases each). V lost 4 bases and J 5 bases, leaving 9 bases between the germline ends. CDR3 length: 12 residues. CDR1 is SEHNR and CDR2 is FQNEAQ in the germline V gene (reference sequence). The CDR3 nucleotides read TGTGCCAGCAGCTCCCAGGGAGACGAGCAGTACTTC. Residues: CASSSQGDEQYF.

This chain links TRBV2 with TRBJ1-2; TRBD1 might be the D (6 bases). Germline V CDR1 and CDR2: SNHLY, FYNNEI. This CDR3 spans 14 amino acids. V gave up 4 bases and J gave up 4 bases, with 13 bases separating them. The CDR3 DNA reads as TGTGCCAGCAGTGGCAGGGGCGGTAGCTATGGCTACACCTTC. As protein: CASSGRGGSYGYTF.

The CDR3 DNA sequence: TGTGCCAGCAGCTTCAGGAAATTCACTGAAGCTTTCTTT. It specifies CASSFRKFTEAFF. The chain is built from TRBV7-6 and TRBJ1-1; no clear D gene. The germline gives CDR1 SGHVS, CDR2 FNYEAQ. V was cut by 3 bases and J by 4 bases, with 9 bases left in between. The CDR3 contains 13 residues.

This clonotype occurred a few times. The rearrangement uses TRBV29-1 and TRBJ1-2, with 8 bases identical to TRBD1. The CDR3 has 14 amino acids. The germline V gene has CDR1 SQVTM and CDR2 ANQGSEA. With 4 bases clipped from V and 4 bases from J, the junction kept 8 bases outside the gene matches. The CDR3 coding sequence is TGCAGCGTTGCCGAACAGGGGGTGGGCTATGGCTACACCTTC. This gives the protein CSVAEQGVGYGYTF.

This chain links TRBV12-3 or TRBV12-4 with TRBJ1-4; TRBD1 is a possible D gene (6 bases). V was pared by 4 bases and J by 8 bases, with 20 bases between. The CDR3 sequence is 16 residues long. CDR3 residues: CASSWGPRGAEEKLFF. CDR3 nucleotides: TGTGCCAGCAGTTGGGGCCCACGGGGGGCGGAAGAAAAACTGTTTTTT.

The V call is TRBV5-4, the J call TRBJ2-3; D is perhaps TRBD1 (8 bases). This CDR3 comprises 13 residues. The germline gives CDR1 SGHNT, CDR2 YYREEE (reference sequence). Trimming removed 4 bases from V and 6 bases from J, with 12 bases in between. The CDR3, as DNA: TGTGCCAGCAGCACAGGGGGGGACGATACGCAGTATTTT. Translated, it gives CASSTGGDDTQYF.

The chain combines TRBV24-1 with TRBJ2-2; unclear D gene. The CDR3 covers 13 residues. V dropped 5 bases and J dropped 7 bases, with 10 bases sitting between them. Germline V lookup: CDR1 KGHDR, CDR2 SFDVKD. The CDR3 sequence is CATSGPAGGELFF. As DNA, the CDR3 is TGTGCCACCAGTGGGCCGGCCGGCGGGGAGCTGTTTTTT.

The chain links TRBV12-3 or TRBV12-4 to TRBJ2-7; TRBD1 matches at 9 bases. The J segment lost 2 bases and the V segment lost 2 bases, leaving 19 bases of the junction unmatched. The CDR3 is made up of 20 amino acids. CDR3 in amino acids: CASSLSTIDHRGPSTYEQYF. DNA of the CDR3: TGTGCCAGCAGTTTAAGTACAATAGATCACAGGGGGCCTTCTACCTACGAGCAGTACTTC.

This clonotype was counted only a few times. The chain recombines TRBV9 with TRBJ2-6, with D possibly matching TRBD1 (5 bases). This CDR3 has 15 amino acids. Germline CDR1 is SGDLS and CDR2 is YYNGEE. The V and J ends lost 5 bases and 0 bases respectively, with 9 bases between them. The CDR3 region is CASRGADSGANVLTF. In DNA, the CDR3 is TGTGCCAGCAGAGGGGCGGACTCTGGGGCCAACGTCCTGACTTTC.

V gene TRBV29-1 combines with J gene TRBJ2-3; D is possibly TRBD1 or TRBD2 (5 bases each). CDR3 length: 15 amino acids. Germline V lookup: CDR1 SQVTM, CDR2 ANQGSEA. Trimming removed 4 bases at V and 5 bases at J, with 19 bases between. The CDR3 loop reads CSVAGTSGRLDTQYF. The CDR3, as DNA: TGCAGCGTTGCCGGGACGTCGGGGCGGCTAGATACGCAGTATTTT.

The rearrangement joins TRBV4-1 to TRBJ2-1, with D possibly being TRBD2 (6 bases). The CDR3 is made up of 16 amino acids. The germline V gene encodes CDR1 MGHRA and CDR2 YSYEKL. V lost 2 bases to trimming and J lost 4 bases, with 15 bases between them. CDR3 protein: CASSQSRISGYNEQFF. The CDR3 nucleotides read TGCGCCAGCAGCCAAAGTAGGATTAGCGGATACAATGAGCAGTTCTTC.

Here the CDR3 DNA reads TGTGCCAGCAGGAGTCCCTCCTACAATGAGCAGTTCTTC. Translation: CASRSPSYNEQFF. The rearrangement uses TRBV2 and TRBJ2-1; unclear D gene. Germline V gene data show CDR1 as SNHLY and CDR2 as FYNNEI. Trimming removed 6 bases from V and 0 bases from J, with 6 bases in between. The CDR3 runs to 13 residues.

The genes are TRBV7-9 and TRBJ1-1; D ambiguous. Looked up from germline, CDR1 is SEHNR and CDR2 is FQNEAQ (reference sequence). This CDR3 contains 12 residues. The V and J ends lost 3 bases and 4 bases respectively, with 6 bases between them. The CDR3 bases are TGTGCCAGCAGCTTCCTCAGCACTGAAGCTTTCTTT. Its translation is CASSFLSTEAFF.

The chain joins TRBV5-4 to TRBJ1-2; 7 bases are shared with TRBD1. Per germline, CDR1 SGHNT and CDR2 YYREEE (reference sequence). Germline trimming cut 4 bases from V and 4 bases from J; bases unmatched to any gene: 7. The CDR3 is 14 residues long. CDR3 DNA sequence: TGTGCCAGCAGCGGAGGTGAGGGGGCCTATGGCTACACCTTC. Protein sequence: CASSGGEGAYGYTF.

This clonotype showed up just a few times. This chain connects TRBV27 to TRBJ1-2, with D maybe TRBD1 (5 bases). V shed 4 bases and J shed 4 bases, with 16 bases lying between them. CDR3 length equals 15 residues. Germline CDR1 and CDR2: MNHEY and SMNVEV (reference sequence). The CDR3 region is CASSYKGVTPYGYTF. Written as DNA, the CDR3 is TGTGCCAGCAGTTACAAAGGGGTTACACCCTATGGCTACACCTTC.

This clonotype was recorded at least ten times. The CDR3 DNA reads TGTGCCAGCAGTAACGGGACCATCACAGATACGCAGTATTTT. Encoded protein: CASSNGTITDTQYF. The chain employs TRBV6-5 and TRBJ2-3, with D perhaps TRBD1 or TRBD2 (5 bases each). This CDR3 contains 14 residues. Trimming cost V 5 bases and J 2 bases, with 11 bases left between them. The germline V gene has CDR1 MNHEY and CDR2 SVGAGI.

This clonotype was seen more than once but under ten times. The chain couples TRBV27 to TRBJ2-7; no clear D. Germline V gives CDR1 MNHEY, CDR2 SMNVEV (reference sequence). Trimming shortened V by 5 bases and J by 0 bases, and 14 bases separated the two germline ends. CDR3 length equals 15 residues. CDR3 loop: CASSALGRSSYEQYV. Here the CDR3 DNA reads TGTGCCAGCAGTGCCCTTGGACGGAGCTCCTACGAGCAGTACGTC.

The CDR3 is CASSTTGRSEKLFF. CDR3 DNA sequence: TGTGCCAGTAGCACGACAGGGCGGAGTGAAAAACTGTTTTTT. This sequence joins TRBV19 and TRBJ1-4; the match to TRBD1 covers 7 bases. The V gene end was trimmed by 6 bases and the J gene end by 7 bases; junction bases not matched to a gene: 8. The CDR3 totals 14 residues. CDR1 and CDR2 (germline): LNHDA, SQIVND (reference sequence).